Listed below are T cell receptor beta chains from one sample, sequenced in a study of PD-L1 blockade in urothelial cancer. The method was immunoSEQ multiplex PCR; TCRdb's version includes in-frame clones alone and lacks a portion of them. The table lists 80,000 to 100,000 clones, around 76% of them singletons. The sample consisted of PBMCs, taken around atezolizumab (anti-PD-L1) treatment. Source of these receptors: a man aged 70 or older with urothelial cancer. CDR3s include the opening cysteine and the closing phenylalanine or tryptophan. A D gene is named only where the DNA matches it firmly. Expanded clones are given a class, and other clones once, few, many or no size at all.

>TRBJ1-3|.|TRBV6-1|.
CASSEVKGSGGNTIYF
TGTGCCAGCAGTGAAGTTAAGGGGTCGGGCGGAAACACCATATATTTT
>TRBJ1-5|.|TRBV28|.
CASSSRGTGHQPQHF
TGTGCCAGCAGCTCACGGGGGACGGGACATCAGCCCCAGCATTTT
>TRBJ1-1|.|TRBV14|.
CASSQVRGTEAFF
TGTGCCAGCAGCCAAGTCCGGGGAACTGAAGCTTTCTTT
>TRBJ2-5|once|TRBV11-2|TRBD1
CASRGQGETQYF
TGTGCCAGCAGAGGACAGGGAGAGACCCAGTACTTC
>TRBJ2-1|.|TRBV11-3|.
CASSLLGSSSYNEQFF
TGTGCCAGCAGCCTACTAGGATCGAGCTCCTACAATGAGCAGTTCTTC
>TRBJ2-7|.|TRBV11-2|.
CASSPGTYYEQYF
TGTGCCAGCAGTCCGGGGACTTATTACGAGCAGTACTTC
>TRBJ2-1|.|TRBV29-1|TRBD2
CSALLAGDGEQFF
TGCAGCGCCCTACTAGCGGGAGATGGTGAGCAGTTCTTC
>TRBJ2-5|.|TRBV7-8|.
CASRRGHHQETQYF
TGTGCCAGCAGGAGGGGACATCACCAAGAGACCCAGTACTTC
>TRBJ2-2|.|TRBV19|TRBD2
CASSIPSGGALTGELFF
TGTGCCAGTAGTATACCTAGCGGGGGGGCATTAACCGGGGAGCTGTTTTTT
>TRBJ2-1|.|TRBV7-8|.
CASSLPAGLGGRNEQFF
TGTGCCAGCAGCTTACCGGCGGGACTTGGAGGTAGAAATGAGCAGTTCTTC
>TRBJ2-7|.|TRBV6-6|TRBD2
CASSYRLAGDIEQYF
TGTGCCAGCAGTTACCGACTAGCGGGAGATATCGAGCAGTACTTC
>TRBJ1-3|.|TRBV7-6|.
CASSPGFGNTIYF
TGTGCCAGCAGCCCAGGTTTCGGAAACACCATATATTTT
>TRBJ2-7|few|TRBV5-4|.
CASSSEGAGSEQYF
TGTGCCAGCAGCTCGGAGGGGGCAGGTTCCGAGCAGTACTTC
>TRBJ2-5|.|TRBV30|TRBD2
CAWSLREGETQYF
TGTGCCTGGAGCTTACGGGAGGGAGAGACCCAGTACTTC
>TRBJ1-4|.|TRBV29-1|.
CSAFVSEKLFF
TGCAGCGCCTTTGTTAGTGAAAAACTGTTTTTT
>TRBJ2-1|.|TRBV7-8|TRBD2
CASSPWRPIAGANNEQFF
TGTGCCAGCAGTCCCTGGAGGCCCATAGCGGGGGCCAACAATGAGCAGTTCTTC
>TRBJ1-1|.|TRBV6-6|.
CASSYSRGSTEAFF
TGTGCCAGCAGTTACTCGCGGGGTTCGACTGAAGCTTTCTTT
>TRBJ2-5|few|TRBV5-1|.
CASSLGQNQETQYF
TGCGCCAGCAGCTTGGGTCAGAACCAAGAGACCCAGTACTTC
>TRBJ2-2|few|TRBV19|TRBD2
CASSMVSGTGELFF
TGTGCCAGTAGTATGGTTAGCGGGACCGGGGAGCTGTTTTTT
>TRBJ2-1|few|TRBV19|.
CASSTTFRGNNEQFF
TGTGCCAGTAGTACCACCTTCCGGGGGAACAATGAGCAGTTCTTC
>TRBJ1-5|.|TRBV9|.
CASSVAGGWNQPQHF
TGTGCCAGCAGCGTAGCGGGGGGCTGGAATCAGCCCCAGCATTTT
>TRBJ2-3|.|TRBV5-8|.
CASSKGQRTDTQYF
TGTGCCAGCAGCAAGGGGCAACGCACAGATACGCAGTATTTT
>TRBJ2-2|.|TRBV7-2|TRBD2
CASSLAAGGRELFF
TGTGCCAGCAGCTTAGCGGCGGGAGGGCGGGAGCTGTTTTTT
>TRBJ2-3|.|TRBV19|TRBD2
CASSSTSGRPDTQYF
TGTGCCAGTAGTTCCACTAGCGGGAGACCAGATACGCAGTATTTT
>TRBJ1-2|.|TRBV11-2|.
CASSYQTGLNGYTF
TGTGCCAGCAGCTATCAAACAGGATTAAATGGCTACACCTTC
>TRBJ1-1|few|TRBV5-1|TRBD1
CASRFSGQGTEAFF
TGCGCCAGCCGATTCTCGGGACAGGGCACTGAAGCTTTCTTT
>TRBJ1-2|.|TRBV27|.
CASSFSGEPSYGYTF
TGTGCCAGCAGTTTCTCAGGGGAACCTTCCTATGGCTACACCTTC
>TRBJ1-3|.|TRBV11-3|TRBD1
CASSTGAGNTIYF
TGTGCCAGCAGTACAGGGGCTGGAAACACCATATATTTT
>TRBJ1-4|.|TRBV5-1|TRBD1
CASSQQGAEDEKLFF
TGCGCCAGCAGTCAGCAGGGGGCAGAAGATGAAAAACTGTTTTTT